The present T cell receptor (beta chain) was sequenced within a study of blood T cell repertoires in COVID-19. Overall study context: Acute-phase and convalescent COVID-19 samples originated in the United States, Italy and Spain. PBMCs, B-cell-depleted T cells, or T cells provided the cDNA or gDNA that made up the material.

TCRdb keeps only in-frame clones here, not all; method: immunoSEQ multiplex PCR. The sample comprises under 150,000 clones, approximately 90% of which are singletons, and less than 2% rests with the top ten. This clonotype was sampled from a human donor with active COVID-19. The donor label of this sample is uncertain. The sample taken for sequencing was peripheral blood.

As DNA, the CDR3 is TGTGCCAGCAGTTCAGGTACAGGGAATCAGCCCCAGCATTTT. Amino acids: CASSSGTGNQPQHF. The V and J genes are TRBV27 and TRBJ1-5; tentatively, D is TRBD1 (6 bases). This CDR3 comprises 14 residues. CDR1 and CDR2 from the germline V gene are MNHEY and SMNVEV (reference sequence). Trimming took off 4 bases at V and 4 bases at J, with 11 bases between the two ends.